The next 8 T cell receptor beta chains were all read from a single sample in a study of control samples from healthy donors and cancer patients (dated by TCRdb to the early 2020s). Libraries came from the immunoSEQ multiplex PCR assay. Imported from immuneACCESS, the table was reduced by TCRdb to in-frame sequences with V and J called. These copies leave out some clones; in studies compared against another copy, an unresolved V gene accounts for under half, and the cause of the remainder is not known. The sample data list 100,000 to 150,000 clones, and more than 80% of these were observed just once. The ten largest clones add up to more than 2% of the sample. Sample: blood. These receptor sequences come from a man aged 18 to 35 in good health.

The CDR3 region is CATSTLSGNTGELFF. DNA of the CDR3: TGTGCCACCAGCACCCTGAGCGGAAACACCGGGGAGCTGTTTTTT. The V call is TRBV15, the J call TRBJ2-2; maybe TRBD2 (5 bases). V lost 4 bases to trimming and J lost 2 bases, with 11 bases between them. The germline V gene has CDR1 LNHNV and CDR2 YYDKDF (reference sequence). The CDR3 has 15 residues. Full variable domain (outside the CDR3, taken from reference TRBV15 and TRBJ2-2): DAMVIQNPRYQVTQFGKPVTLSCSQTLNHNVMYWYQQKSSQAPKLLFHYYDKDFNNEADTPDNFQSRRPNTSFCFLDIRSPGLGDTAMYLCATSTLSGNTGELFFGEGSRLTVL.

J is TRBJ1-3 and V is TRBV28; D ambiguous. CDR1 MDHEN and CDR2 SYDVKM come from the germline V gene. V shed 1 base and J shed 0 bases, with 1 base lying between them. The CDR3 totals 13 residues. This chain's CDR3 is CASSLYSGNTIYF. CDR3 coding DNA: TGTGCCAGCAGTTTATACTCTGGAAACACCATATATTTT.

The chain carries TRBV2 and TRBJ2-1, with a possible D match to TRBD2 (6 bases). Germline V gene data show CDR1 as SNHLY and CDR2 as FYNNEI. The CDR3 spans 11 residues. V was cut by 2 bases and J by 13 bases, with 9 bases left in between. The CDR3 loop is CASSERAGQFF. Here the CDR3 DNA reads TGTGCCAGCAGTGAACGGGCGGGACAGTTCTTC.

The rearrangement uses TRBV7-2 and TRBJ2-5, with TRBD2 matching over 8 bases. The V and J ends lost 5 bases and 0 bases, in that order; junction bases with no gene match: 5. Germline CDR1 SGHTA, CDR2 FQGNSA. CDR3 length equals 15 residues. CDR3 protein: CASSVGSGDQETQYF. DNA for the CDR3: TGTGCCAGCAGCGTAGGTAGCGGGGACCAAGAGACCCAGTACTTC.

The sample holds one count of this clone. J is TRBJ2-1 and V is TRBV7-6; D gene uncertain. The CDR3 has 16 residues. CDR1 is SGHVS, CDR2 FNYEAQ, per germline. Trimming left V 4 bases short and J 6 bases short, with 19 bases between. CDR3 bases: TGTGCCAGCAGCTACGAGGACGGGTTTTTCGGCAATGAGCAGTTCTTC. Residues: CASSYEDGFFGNEQFF.

The CDR3 sequence: CASSNSGTSGDTQYF. CDR3 nucleotide sequence: TGTGCCAGCAGCAATTCCGGGACTAGCGGAGATACGCAGTATTTT. The rearrangement links TRBV9 to TRBJ2-3; 11 bases line up with TRBD2. CDR1 and CDR2 (germline): SGDLS, YYNGEE. This CDR3 comprises 15 residues. The J segment lost 5 bases and the V segment lost 4 bases, leaving 6 bases of the junction unmatched.

CDR3 amino acids: CASSSPRTAATGELFF. The CDR3, as DNA: TGTGCCAGCAGCTCCCCAAGGACAGCCGCCACCGGGGAGCTGTTTTTT. The chain couples TRBV7-9 to TRBJ2-2; weak D call: TRBD1 (6 bases). Germline CDR1 and CDR2: SEHNR and FQNEAQ (reference sequence). The CDR3 extends over 16 amino acids. The V end lost 4 bases, the J end lost 4 bases, and 16 bases lay between the germline ends.

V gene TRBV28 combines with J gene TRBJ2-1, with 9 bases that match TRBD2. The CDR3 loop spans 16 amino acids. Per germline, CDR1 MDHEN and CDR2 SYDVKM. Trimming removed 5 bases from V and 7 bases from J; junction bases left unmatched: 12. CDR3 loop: CASSVLKRGVFNEQFF. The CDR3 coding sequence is TGTGCCAGCAGTGTCCTTAAGCGGGGGGTGTTTAATGAGCAGTTCTTC.